This entry is about one TCR beta chain. The antigen it binds to is not known. Qualities for individual bases were not recorded, and no much larger clone is one base off. Library prep was done by 5' RACE. This sample was sequenced with an Illumina HiSeq 2500. A second PCR of about 7 to 12 cycles was run with a J-beta primer mix and a sample-barcoded 5' primer. A unique molecular identifier was introduced onto each TCR beta cDNA molecule by a template-switch 5' adaptor carrying 12 random nucleotides. At least 2.5 million CDR3-containing paired-end reads were obtained from each sample. First-strand cDNA was synthesized from all RNA with the Mint cDNA synthesis kit, primed by a TRBC-specific oligonucleotide. After uracil-DNA glycosylase treatment, a first 18-cycle PCR used universal primers M1SS and BC2_uni_R on all cDNA. As for the original processing: Normalization of each sample was performed by random selection of 1 million high-quality reads, each carrying a distinct molecular identifier. Instead of being binned into consensus sequences, reads with shared molecular identifiers were discarded. MiTCR, set to a Q25 quality threshold and the strictest error-elimination algorithm, was used for CDR3 identification, clonotype clustering and error correction. Lower-bound total TCR beta diversity was estimated with a nonparametric unseen species model using Euler transformation. TCRdb itself trimmed the public reads at Q25 with fastp, ran MiXCR and retained productive beta chains. Rows are combined by CDR3 protein, so each entry shows the most common genes and DNA. In this record, the V and J calls reflect TCRdb's handling and not the investigators' own analysis. Counted in this sample were about 1.1 million distinct CDR3 sequences; about two fifths of them appeared once. Around 12% of the sample belongs to the ten largest clones.

The data are from a study of blood T cells in healthy people across ages (dated by TCRdb to 2015 to 2017). At the level of the whole study: In model experiments, template switching captured roughly one uniquely barcoded TCR beta cDNA molecule for every two T cells. Age-related changes in TCR beta repertoire diversity were measured in the study by deep sequencing normalized with unique cDNA molecular identifiers. The donors were divided into four age groups: young (average around 16 years), middle-aged (under 40), aged (approximately 62) and long-lived (about 79). To avoid experimental bias, donors of different ages were randomly spread across the sequencing lanes. Using the same blood draw, the study looked at two additional independent replicas of 1 million unique cDNA reads for two donors, one aged 18 to 30 and the other aged 80 or older.

The 40 or so donors, aged about 6 to 90 years, were systemically healthy Caucasian individuals from Russia. Around 10 milliliters of peripheral blood were collected from each donor into EDTA-treated Vacutainer tubes. Ficoll-Paque density-gradient centrifugation was used to isolate PBMCs, with at least 6.5 million per sample. Trizol reagent was used to extract total RNA from the PBMCs, yielding at least 6 micrograms per sample. Naive CD45RAhigh/CD27high T cell percentages were measured by flow cytometry on a PBMC aliquot from every donor. The paper's findings and limits, for the study overall: Donor CMV infection status was unknown, potentially confounding age-related changes in expanded clonotypes. Observed TCR beta diversity per million T cells fell roughly linearly with age, and a significant reduction was already apparent by age around 39. The long-lived group showed more naive CD4+ T cells, fewer expanded clones and increased TCR diversity than the aged group, suggesting age selection. Total diversity estimates from one million sequenced T cells were considered lower bounds and underestimates. A strong correlation was found between observed TCR beta diversity and the percentage of naive T cells measured by flow cytometry. Conclusive comparison of naive and antigen-experienced compartments was prevented by the profiling of bulk unsorted PBMCs.

Sequenced sample: blood. The clonotype was recovered from a man aged 18 to 35 in good health.

The CDR3 is CASNRNRGLYNEQYF. The sequenced DNA: TGTGCCAGCAATCGAAACAGGGGGCTCTACAATGAGCAGTACTTC. This receptor chain uses TRBV7-9 and TRBJ2-7; the central 9 bases match TRBD1. Trimming removed 7 bases from V and 7 bases from J; the gene matches leave 14 bases unexplained. The germline V gene (reference sequence) gives CDR1 as SEHNR and CDR2 as FQNEAQ. The cysteine opens and the phenylalanine closes a CDR3 of 15 amino acids. Here the CDR3 DNA is all that survives: 45 bases in frame from base 1.